The 3 T cell receptor beta chains below all came from one sample that was sequenced in a study of blood T cells in healthy people across ages. Primed by a sample-barcoded 5' primer and a J-beta primer mix, a second PCR proceeded for 7 to 11 cycles. TCRdb processed the 5' RACE reads anew with MiXCR; each CDR3 protein has one entry. The sample yields about 570,000 distinct CDR3 sequences, about 28% seen once. These same data were also listed under a study on T cells of mothers and their children.

Sequencing was done on a sample of blood. All receptors derive from a boy aged 2 to 10 in good health.

This rearrangement joins TRBV7-3 to TRBJ2-1; D ambiguous. Trimming shortened V by 1 base and J by 2 bases, and 12 bases separated the two germline ends. This CDR3 contains 16 residues. The germline V gene encodes CDR1 SGHTA and CDR2 FQGTGA. This CDR3 is CASSLSPLYPYNEQFF. DNA of the CDR3: TGTGCCAGCAGCTTAAGCCCCCTATACCCCTACAATGAGCAGTTCTTC.

The chain carries TRBV20-1 and TRBJ2-7, with D possibly TRBD2 on 6 matching bases. Germline CDR1 DFQATT, CDR2 SNEGSKA (reference sequence). Trimming shortened V by 0 bases and J by 2 bases, and 11 bases separated the two germline ends. The CDR3 length is 14 residues. For the CDR3, the DNA is TGCAGTGCTAGAGAATCGGGAGTTCCCTACGAGCAGTACTTC. Translation: CSARESGVPYEQYF.

This chain uses TRBV6-5 with TRBJ1-1; D perhaps matches TRBD1 (6 bases). The germline V and J ends were trimmed by 6 bases and 7 bases, with 15 bases remaining between them. The germline gives CDR1 MNHEY, CDR2 SVGAGI. The CDR3 extends over 13 amino acids. The CDR3 DNA reads TGTGCCAGCAGCCTCCAGGGGCGCCTTGAAGCTTTCTTT. Residues: CASSLQGRLEAFF.